These T cell receptor beta chains were read from a single sample in a study of blood T cell repertoires in COVID-19. Measured with immunoSEQ multiplex PCR; TCRdb has only the in-frame clones, and not every one. The repertoire includes 200,000 to 250,000 clones, around 82% of them detected once, and 4.5% to 7% sits in the top ten. Source material: peripheral blood. Receptors were obtained from a woman between 65 and 79 years old with acute or convalescent COVID-19. CDR3s include the opening cysteine and the closing phenylalanine or tryptophan. A D gene is named only where the DNA matches it firmly. Clone size is given for some rows only: seen once, a few or many times, or a class if the clone is expanded.

j_call	v_call	d_call	clone_size	cdr3_nt	cdr3_aa
TRBJ2-7	TRBV28	TRBD2	NA	TGTGCCAGCAGTCCCCGACTAGCGGCCACCTACGAGCAGTACTTC	CASSPRLAATYEQYF
TRBJ2-5	TRBV2	NA	NA	TGTGCCAGCAGTGAAAGGCCAGGGTCAGAGACCCAGTACTTC	CASSERPGSETQYF
TRBJ2-7	TRBV3-1/TRBV3-2	TRBD2	NA	TGTGCCAGCAGCCAAGTGGGAAGCGGGGCCTATTACGAGCAGTACTTC	CASSQVGSGAYYEQYF
TRBJ2-3	TRBV18	TRBD2	NA	TGTGCCAGCTCACCAGTCACTAGCGAGACGCAGTATTTT	CASSPVTSETQYF
TRBJ1-2	TRBV3-1/TRBV3-2	NA	few	TGTGCCAGCAGCCTCTCCAGGGTTGCCTATGGCTACACCTTC	CASSLSRVAYGYTF
TRBJ1-1	TRBV6-5	TRBD1	NA	TGTGCCAGCAGTTACCGCCAGGGGGCGGCGGCCGAAGCTTTCTTT	CASSYRQGAAAEAFF
TRBJ1-2	TRBV28	NA	NA	TGTGCCAGCAGTATATCAGGGGAAGGCTACACCTTC	CASSISGEGYTF
TRBJ2-7	TRBV30	NA	NA	TGTGCCTGGAGTGTAGGCCCGGGACAAAGATACGAGCAGTACTTC	CAWSVGPGQRYEQYF
TRBJ2-2	TRBV2	TRBD1	NA	TGTGCCAGCACATGGACAGGGGGGGTCGGGGAGCTGTTTTTT	CASTWTGGVGELFF
TRBJ2-3	TRBV12-3/TRBV12-4	NA	NA	TGTGCCAGCAGCCAACAAGTGCAGATGCAGTATTTT	CASSQQVQMQYF
TRBJ2-3	TRBV9	TRBD2	NA	TGTGCCAGCAGCCCTAGCGGCGGGGCAGATACGCAGTATTTT	CASSPSGGADTQYF
TRBJ1-4	TRBV3-1/TRBV3-2	TRBD1	NA	TGTGCCAGCAGCCGCAGGGGGCTGGATGAAAAACTGTTTTTT	CASSRRGLDEKLFF
TRBJ2-5	TRBV5-4	TRBD1	NA	TGTGCCAGCAGCTTGGGGGACAGGGGGAGAGAGACCCAGTACTTC	CASSLGDRGRETQYF
TRBJ2-7	TRBV27	NA	once	TGTGCCAGCAGTTTATTTGAAGGGGAGGTAGGCGAGCAGTACTTC	CASSLFEGEVGEQYF
TRBJ1-2	TRBV28	TRBD1	NA	TGTGCCACCACGACAGGGCGCTGGCCTGGCTACACCTTC	CATTTGRWPGYTF
TRBJ1-6	TRBV28	TRBD1	NA	TGTGCCAGCAGTTTAAAAACCCCGGGACAGAGGTTTCCCCTCCACTTT	CASSLKTPGQRFPLHF
TRBJ2-7	TRBV3-1/TRBV3-2	NA	NA	TGTGCCAGCAGCCAAGAGGCATACAGCTCCTACGAGCAGTACTTC	CASSQEAYSSYEQYF
TRBJ1-1	TRBV14	TRBD1	NA	TGTGCCAGCAGCCAAGATCTGGGACAGGGAATTGGCACTGAAGCTTTCTTT	CASSQDLGQGIGTEAFF
TRBJ2-3	TRBV23-1	TRBD1	NA	TGCGCCAGCAGGACAGGGAGCACAGATACGCAGTATTTT	CASRTGSTDTQYF
TRBJ1-1	TRBV12-3/TRBV12-4	NA	NA	TGTGCCAGCCGCCAGGGTTTGAACACTGAAGCTTTCTTT	CASRQGLNTEAFF
TRBJ1-5	TRBV28	NA	NA	TGTGCCAGCAGTTCCGTCGCAGATCAGCCCCAGCATTTT	CASSSVADQPQHF
TRBJ1-3	TRBV11-1	TRBD1	NA	TGTGCCAGCAGCCTCCGGACAGGGGCTGGAAACACCATATATTTT	CASSLRTGAGNTIYF
TRBJ2-2	TRBV9	NA	NA	TGTGCCAGCAGCGTAGTTAGGGGCACCGGGGAGCTGTTTTTT	CASSVVRGTGELFF
TRBJ1-1	TRBV11-2	NA	NA	TGTGCCAGCAGCTTTTCCCTTCTAGAAGCTTTCTTT	CASSFSLLEAFF
TRBJ2-1	TRBV3-1/TRBV3-2	NA	NA	TGTGCCAGCAGCCAAGCCTCCGGGAAGCAGTTCTTC	CASSQASGKQFF
TRBJ1-1	TRBV28	NA	NA	TGTGCCAGCAGCCCACCCATCGGACAGTGGAACACTGAAGCTTTCTTT	CASSPPIGQWNTEAFF
TRBJ2-7	TRBV2	TRBD2	many	TGTGCCAGCAGCCCCCTAGCGGGAGCGGGAGGGCAGTACTTC	CASSPLAGAGGQYF
TRBJ2-1	TRBV10-3	TRBD2	NA	TGTGCCATCAGTGAGCCTGGAGCGGGGGAGACTAGCGGATCCAATGAGCAGTTCTTC	CAISEPGAGETSGSNEQFF
TRBJ1-6	TRBV3-1/TRBV3-2	NA	NA	TGTGCCAGCAGCGACCGGAGTCCTTATAATTCACCCCTCCACTTT	CASSDRSPYNSPLHF
TRBJ2-1	TRBV7-3	NA	NA	TGTGCCAGCAGCCAGACCGTCGGTGGAGCGGAAAAGTTCTTC	CASSQTVGGAEKFF
TRBJ1-1	TRBV5-4	TRBD1	NA	TGTGCCAGCAGTTATGTAGACAGGGCGGGGCGCCAAGCTTTCTTT	CASSYVDRAGRQAFF
TRBJ1-1	TRBV6-5	NA	NA	TGTGCCAGCAGGGAGGGTTCCACTGAAGCTTTCTTT	CASREGSTEAFF
TRBJ1-5	TRBV2	NA	NA	TGTGCCAGCAGTGTAGCCCGGGAGGCGGATCAGCCCCAGCATTTT	CASSVAREADQPQHF
TRBJ1-2	TRBV28	TRBD1	once	TGTGCCAGCAGTACCCCTGGACAGGGGGCTTATGGCTACACCTTC	CASSTPGQGAYGYTF
TRBJ1-2	TRBV5-4	NA	once	TGTGCCAGCAGCCTGAGCATAGCTAACTATGGCTACACCTTC	CASSLSIANYGYTF
TRBJ1-2	TRBV28	TRBD1	NA	TGTGCCAGCAGCGGGGACAGGTCGTATGGCTACACCTTC	CASSGDRSYGYTF
TRBJ1-1	TRBV5-1	NA	NA	TGCGCCAGCAGCTTGGTTTTTACGGGTAAGAAAGACACTGAAGCTTTCTTT	CASSLVFTGKKDTEAFF
TRBJ1-4	TRBV2	NA	NA	TGTGCCAGTCCCAGACTAAGGGCAGTTTTTTCTGAAAAACTGTTTTTT	CASPRLRAVFSEKLFF
TRBJ2-7	TRBV6-5	TRBD2	once	TGTGCCAGCAGTTACTCGATCACTAGCGGGAGTTTCGTCTACTTC	CASSYSITSGSFVYF